The 27 T cell receptor beta chains presented below share a single source sample, sequenced in a study of T cells in Graves' hyperthyroidism and ophthalmopathy. Amplified TCR beta CDR3 regions came from RNA transcripts. The TCR CDR3 was amplified in a first-round RT-PCR using the HTBI primer set. Using its own MiXCR run on the multiplex PCR reads, TCRdb lists one record per CDR3 protein. The table records hundreds of thousands of distinct CDR3 sequences, around 17% of them present only once. Input material: blood. The receptor source for this set is a woman aged 18-30 years with Graves' ophthalmopathy.

J is TRBJ2-1 and V is TRBV29-1; 15 bases fit TRBD2. This CDR3 spans 18 amino acids. Per the germline V gene, CDR1 is SQVTM and CDR2 is ANQGSEA. With V trimmed by 6 bases and J by 7 bases, 16 bases remained unmatched. The CDR3 sequence is CSVCLIGTSGGIGNEQFF. The DNA for the CDR3 is TGCAGCGTCTGTTTGATCGGGACTAGCGGGGGGATTGGGAATGAGCAGTTCTTC.

This clonotype was counted many times. The V gene is TRBV27, the J gene TRBJ1-1; the D gene is possibly TRBD1 (6 bases). From germline, CDR1 is MNHEY and CDR2 SMNVEV (reference sequence). This CDR3 comprises 11 residues. Trimming shortened V by 6 bases and J by 6 bases, and 8 bases separated the two germline ends. The CDR3 DNA sequence: TGTGCCAGCAGGCAGGGGTCTGAAGCTTTCTTT. This encodes CASRQGSEAFF.

Only a few counts were recorded for this clonotype. The chain links TRBV12-5 to TRBJ2-1; D uncertain. This CDR3 is 14 amino acids long. V was trimmed by 0 bases and J by 8 bases, leaving 11 bases between them. The germline V gene has CDR1 LGHNT and CDR2 FRNRAP. Here the CDR3 reads CASGLVPNRHEQFF. CDR3 nucleotides: TGTGCTAGTGGTTTGGTGCCGAATAGGCATGAGCAGTTCTTC. Full variable domain (missing parts from reference TRBV12-5 and TRBJ2-1): DARVTQTPRHKVTEMGQEVTMRCQPILGHNTVFWYRQTMMQGLELLAYFRNRAPLDDSGMPKDRFSAEMPDATLATLKIQPSEPRDSAVYFCASGLVPNRHEQFFGPGTRLTVL.

The chain employs TRBV7-3 and TRBJ2-5; TRBD1 matches 8 bases. CDR1 and CDR2 (germline): SGHTA, FQGTGA. Trimming cost V 2 bases and J 10 bases; bases outside gene matches: 0. The CDR3 sequence is 11 residues long. CDR3 sequence: CASSLGTGQYF. CDR3 DNA sequence: TGTGCCAGCAGCTTAGGGACAGGCCAGTACTTC.

This clonotype occurred many times. This chain connects TRBV28 to TRBJ2-1, with 14 bases matching TRBD2. The V gene's germline CDR1 is MDHEN and CDR2 SYDVKM. The CDR3 consists of 19 residues. Germline trimming cut 4 bases from V and 2 bases from J; bases unmatched to any gene: 10. The CDR3 bases are TGTGCCAGCAGTTCGCCAACTCGACTAGCGGGAGGGCCCTACAATGAGCAGTTCTTC. As protein: CASSSPTRLAGGPYNEQFF.

This clonotype was counted at least ten times. The chain has TRBV18 and TRBJ2-1, with 8 positions matching TRBD2. V shed 2 bases, J shed 3 bases, and the junction held 12 bases outside the gene matches. The CDR3 sequence is 18 residues long. Germline assignment: CDR1 KGHSH and CDR2 LQKENI. The CDR3 loop reads CASSPKSGSGPNYNEQFF. In DNA form, the CDR3 reads TGTGCCAGCTCACCAAAAAGCGGGAGTGGGCCCAACTACAATGAGCAGTTCTTC. The full variable domain, its missing parts supplied by reference TRBV18 and TRBJ2-1, is NAGVMQNPRHLVRRRGQEARLRCSPMKGHSHVYWYRQLPEEGLKFMVYLQKENIIDESGMPKERFSAEFPKEGPSILRIQQVVRGDSAAYFCASSPKSGSGPNYNEQFFGPGTRLTVL.

This chain joins TRBV25-1 and TRBJ2-5; 10 bases are shared with TRBD1. CDR1 is MGHDK and CDR2 is SYGVNS in the germline V gene. The CDR3 runs 16 residues. With 4 bases clipped from V and 4 bases from J, the junction kept 9 bases outside the gene matches. CDR3 residues: CASSGGIGQGGETQYF. CDR3 coding DNA: TGTGCCAGCAGTGGAGGGATTGGACAGGGGGGAGAGACCCAGTACTTC.

V gene TRBV28 combines with J gene TRBJ1-5; 10 positions agree with TRBD1. The V segment lost 11 bases and the J segment 7 bases; nucleotides outside the gene matches: 11. Germline assignment: CDR1 MDHEN and CDR2 SYDVKM. The CDR3 covers 14 residues. The CDR3 protein is CAARTGGSRQPQHF. The CDR3 DNA sequence: TGTGCCGCCCGGACAGGGGGAAGTCGGCAGCCCCAGCATTTT.

This clonotype was found many times. The CDR3 bases are TGCAGTGCAGGGTCAGCTTTCTTT. Translated: CSAGSAFF. The rearrangement joins TRBV20-1 to TRBJ1-1, with D uncertain. CDR1 is DFQATT, CDR2 SNEGSKA, per germline (reference sequence). CDR3 length: 8 amino acids. V was cut by 6 bases and J by 10 bases, with 6 bases left in between.

This clonotype appeared many times. The chain uses TRBV7-9 and TRBJ2-7, with 9 bases identical to TRBD1. The ends lost 4 bases at V and 5 bases at J; junction bases unmatched: 6. Germline lookup yields CDR1 SEHNR and CDR2 FQNEAQ (reference sequence). The CDR3 length is 14 residues. CDR3 residues: CASSSGQGRNEQYF. In DNA form, the CDR3 reads TGTGCCAGCAGCTCCGGACAGGGGAGGAACGAGCAGTACTTC.

Notes on this clonotype: A read error is possible here, since a much larger clone lies one base away. J is TRBJ1-6 and V is TRBV28; unclear D gene. The CDR3 consists of 13 residues. CDR1 is MDHEN, CDR2 SYDVKM, per germline. V was trimmed by 3 bases and J by 11 bases, leaving 11 bases between them. As DNA, the CDR3 is TGTGCCAGCAGTTTTCGGACCAATCCACCCCTCCACTTT. Protein product: CASSFRTNPPLHF.

A note on this clonotype: A much larger clone lies a single base off, so this may be a read error. This chain uses TRBV28 with TRBJ1-3; unclear D gene. The CDR3 covers 14 residues. From germline, CDR1 is MDHEN and CDR2 SYDVKM. The V and J ends lost 7 bases and 0 bases respectively, with 10 bases between them. CDR3 bases: TGTGCCAGCAACTCAGAGGGCTCTGGAAACACCATATATTTT. It is translated as CASNSEGSGNTIYF. Using reference TRBV28 and TRBJ1-3 for the parts outside the CDR3, the full variable domain is DVKVTQSSRYLVKRTGEKVFLECVQDMDHENMFWYRQDPGLGLRLIYFSYDVKMKEKGDIPEGYSVSREKKERFSLILESASTNQTSMYLCASNSEGSGNTIYFGEGSWLTVV.

Points on this clonotype: This may stem from a read error, because a much larger clone lies one nucleotide away. The rearrangement uses TRBV7-9 and TRBJ1-1; D not certain. This CDR3 is built from 12 residues. CDR1 is SEHNR, CDR2 FQNEAQ, per germline (reference sequence). The DNA for the CDR3 is TGTGCCAGCTCGGAAATTAACACTGAAGCTCTCTTT. It translates to CASSEINTEALF.

Ten or more counts support this clonotype. This chain links TRBV11-3 with TRBJ2-2, with D perhaps assigned TRBD1 or TRBD2 (5 bases each). Trimming shortened V by 3 bases and J by 5 bases, and 13 bases separated the two germline ends. This CDR3 has 15 amino acids. Germline lookup yields CDR1 SGHNT and CDR2 YENEEA. The CDR3 DNA reads TGTGCCAGCAGCTTGGACGGGACCAAAACCGGGGAGCTGTTTTTT. It specifies CASSLDGTKTGELFF.

This clonotype was counted many times. V usage is TRBV3-1 and J usage is TRBJ2-7; D might be TRBD2 (5 bases). Trimming stripped 0 bases from V and 0 bases from J, with 9 bases between. The CDR3 loop spans 15 amino acids. Per the germline V gene, CDR1 is LGHDT and CDR2 is YNNKEL (reference sequence). Here the CDR3 reads CASSQEISASYEQYF. The CDR3 DNA sequence: TGTGCCAGCAGCCAAGAGATTAGCGCCTCCTACGAGCAGTACTTC.

In this sample, this clonotype turned up many times. V usage is TRBV7-8 and J usage is TRBJ2-1, with 11 bases lining up with TRBD2. The CDR3 totals 16 residues. CDR1 is SGHVS, CDR2 FQNEAQ, per germline. Trimming removed 2 bases from V and 6 bases from J; junction bases left unmatched: 6. The CDR3 here is CASSLRVAGGINEQFF. In DNA, the CDR3 is TGTGCCAGCAGCTTACGGGTAGCGGGGGGGATCAATGAGCAGTTCTTC.

There are many counts of this clonotype. The chain joins TRBV6-4 to TRBJ1-5; 9 bases align to TRBD1. The CDR3 spans 14 residues. Germline V CDR1 and CDR2: MRHNA, SNTAGT. With 2 bases clipped from V and 6 bases from J, the junction kept 2 bases outside the gene matches. Here the CDR3 DNA reads TGTGCCAGCAGTGACGGGACAGGGACTCAGCCCCAGCATTTT. It specifies CASSDGTGTQPQHF.

The chain is built from TRBV4-3 and TRBJ2-7, with a tentative D call TRBD2 (6 bases). V was pared by 0 bases and J by 2 bases, with 11 bases between. The CDR3 runs 15 residues. Germline CDR1 and CDR2: LGHNA and YSLEER. CDR3 nucleotide sequence: TGCGCCAGCAGCCAAGAAGTACTAGCCACCTACGAGCAGTACTTC. Its translation is CASSQEVLATYEQYF.

This clonotype was counted at least ten times. CDR3 loop: CASSPTSGTGGEQYF. The DNA of the CDR3 is TGTGCCAGCAGCCCAACCTCAGGGACAGGGGGCGAGCAGTACTTC. This chain uses TRBV3-1 with TRBJ2-7, with 11 bases aligning to TRBD1. Germline V gives CDR1 LGHDT, CDR2 YNNKEL (reference sequence). The V segment lost 4 bases and the J segment 6 bases; nucleotides outside the gene matches: 8. CDR3 length equals 15 residues.

This clonotype was observed a handful of times. The chain has TRBV20-1 and TRBJ2-1, with D possibly matching TRBD2 (6 bases). Between the trimmed V and J ends, which lost 1 base and 8 bases, there was a span of 24 bases. CDR3 size: 17 residues. Per germline, CDR1 DFQATT and CDR2 SNEGSKA (reference sequence). CDR3 nucleotide sequence: TGCAGTGCTAGAGGAATAAGTTACCGTGCGGGGTCGGATGAGCAGTTCTTC. Translated: CSARGISYRAGSDEQFF.

This clonotype has ten or more counts. The V call is TRBV7-9, the J call TRBJ2-1; D tentatively fits TRBD1 or TRBD2 (6 bases each). V lost 5 bases and J 5 bases, leaving 19 bases between the germline ends. This CDR3 is 16 amino acids long. Germline V gene sequence: CDR1 SEHNR, CDR2 FQNEAQ (reference sequence). CDR3 coding DNA: TGTGCCAGCAGCCCCCGCCGGGGGCGGAGGAACAATGAGCAGTTCTTC. Translating gives CASSPRRGRRNNEQFF.

Ten or more counts support this clonotype. The chain joins TRBV3-1 to TRBJ2-3; 7 nucleotides agree with TRBD2. Germline V gene data show CDR1 as LGHDT and CDR2 as YNNKEL (reference sequence). The CDR3 spans 18 residues. V shed 0 bases, J shed 1 base, and the junction held 10 bases outside the gene matches. CDR3 loop: CASSQERVLARRTDTQYF. Here the CDR3 DNA reads TGTGCCAGCAGCCAAGAAAGGGTACTAGCGAGACGCACAGATACGCAGTATTTT.

V gene TRBV4-1 combines with J gene TRBJ2-7, with 8 bases matching TRBD1. The germline CDR1 and CDR2 sequences are MGHRA and YSYEKL. V was clipped by 3 bases and J by 4 bases; unmatched bases: 5. The CDR3 spans 14 residues. Written as DNA, the CDR3 is TGCGCCAGCAGCCATAGGACAGGGATTTACGAGCAGTACTTC. Its translation is CASSHRTGIYEQYF.

This clonotype was found many times. V gene TRBV9 combines with J gene TRBJ2-1; D is ambiguous. Trimming pared 3 bases from V and 10 bases from J, leaving 8 bases between. The CDR3 has 11 amino acids. The germline CDR1 and CDR2 sequences are SGDLS and YYNGEE. The CDR3 loop is CASSGHREQFF. The CDR3 DNA reads as TGTGCCAGCAGCGGCCACCGAGAGCAGTTCTTC.

This clonotype was observed a few times. DNA of the CDR3: TGTGCCAGTAGTCATACTATCGGGAGGGCCCCAGGGGACGAGCAGTACTTC. Protein sequence: CASSHTIGRAPGDEQYF. The V call is TRBV19, the J call TRBJ2-7, with TRBD2 identical over 8 bases. Germline CDR1 reads LNHDA; CDR2 reads SQIVND (reference sequence). J lost 5 bases, V lost 5 bases, and 17 bases had no gene match. The CDR3 extends over 17 amino acids.

The CDR3 region is CATSGLDINYGYTF. In nucleotides, the CDR3 is TGTGCCACCAGTGGCCTGGACATAAACTATGGCTACACCTTC. The chain links TRBV24-1 to TRBJ1-2; possibly TRBD1 for D (5 bases). Looked up from germline, CDR1 is KGHDR and CDR2 is SFDVKD. The CDR3 totals 14 residues. V shed 5 bases and J shed 2 bases, with 11 bases lying between them.

This clonotype was picked up many times. The gene calls are TRBV5-6 and TRBJ2-7; D tentatively fits TRBD1 or TRBD2 (5 bases each). Trimming cost V 4 bases and J 4 bases, with 9 bases left between them. This CDR3 contains 12 residues. In germline, CDR1 is SGHDT, CDR2 YYEEEE. The DNA of the CDR3 is TGTGCCAGCAGCATGGGACGGTACGAGCAGTACTTC. Protein: CASSMGRYEQYF.